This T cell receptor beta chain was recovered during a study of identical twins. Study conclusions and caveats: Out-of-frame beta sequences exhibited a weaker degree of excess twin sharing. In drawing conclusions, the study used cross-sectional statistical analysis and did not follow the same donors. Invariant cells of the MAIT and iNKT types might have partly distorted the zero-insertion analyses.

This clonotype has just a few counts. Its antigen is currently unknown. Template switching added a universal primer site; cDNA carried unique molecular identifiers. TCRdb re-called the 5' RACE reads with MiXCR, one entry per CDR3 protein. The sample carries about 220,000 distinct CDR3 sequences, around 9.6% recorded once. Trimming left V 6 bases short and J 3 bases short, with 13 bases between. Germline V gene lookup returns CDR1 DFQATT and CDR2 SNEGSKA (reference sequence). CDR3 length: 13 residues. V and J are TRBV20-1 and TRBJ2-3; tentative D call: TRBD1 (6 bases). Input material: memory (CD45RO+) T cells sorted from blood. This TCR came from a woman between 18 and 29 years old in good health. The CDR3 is CSAGAARTDTQYF. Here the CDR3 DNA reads TGCAGTGCGGGGGCCGCCCGAACAGATACGCAGTATTTT.